There are many counts of the clone carrying this TCR beta chain. These data come from a study of neurological immune-mediated disorders. One entry per CDR3 protein results from TCRdb running MiXCR on the 5' RACE reads. The sample lists roughly 39,000 distinct CDR3 sequences; about 4.4% were seen once. The sequenced sample was CD4+ T cells from blood. The TCR comes from a man aged 18 to 29 in good health.

The CDR3 sequence is CASSLMSQGRLNSPLHF. The CDR3 bases are TGTGCCAGCAGCTTGATGTCCCAGGGAAGGTTGAATTCACCCCTCCACTTT. V gene TRBV5-5 combines with J gene TRBJ1-6; a possible D gene is TRBD1 (5 bases). CDR3 length: 17 residues. V was cut by 1 base and J by 7 bases, with 18 bases left in between. Germline V CDR1 and CDR2: SGHKS, YYEKEE (reference sequence).